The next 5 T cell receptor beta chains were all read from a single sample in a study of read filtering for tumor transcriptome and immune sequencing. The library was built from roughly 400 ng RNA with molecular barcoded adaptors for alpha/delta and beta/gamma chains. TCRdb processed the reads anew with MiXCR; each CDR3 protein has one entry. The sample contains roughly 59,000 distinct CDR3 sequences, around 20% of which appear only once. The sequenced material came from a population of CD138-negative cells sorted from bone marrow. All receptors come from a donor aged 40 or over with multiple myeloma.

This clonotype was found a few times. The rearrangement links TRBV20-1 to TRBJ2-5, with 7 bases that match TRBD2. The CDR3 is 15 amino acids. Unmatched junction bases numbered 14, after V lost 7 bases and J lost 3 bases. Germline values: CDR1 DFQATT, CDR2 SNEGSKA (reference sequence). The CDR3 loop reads CSDVAPRSGEETQYF. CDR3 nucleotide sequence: TGCAGTGATGTCGCTCCCAGGAGCGGGGAAGAGACCCAGTACTTC.

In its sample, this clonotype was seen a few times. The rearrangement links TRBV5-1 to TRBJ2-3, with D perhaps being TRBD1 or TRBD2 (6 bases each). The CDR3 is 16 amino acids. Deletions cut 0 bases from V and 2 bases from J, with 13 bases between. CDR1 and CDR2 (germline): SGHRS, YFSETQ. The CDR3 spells CASSLGGRGPTDTQYF. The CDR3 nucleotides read TGCGCCAGCAGCTTGGGCGGACGGGGGCCCACAGATACGCAGTATTTT.

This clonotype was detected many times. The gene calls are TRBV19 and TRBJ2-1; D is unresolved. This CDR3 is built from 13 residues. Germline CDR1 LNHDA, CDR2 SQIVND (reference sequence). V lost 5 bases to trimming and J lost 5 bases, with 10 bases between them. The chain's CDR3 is CASSPHVNNEQFF. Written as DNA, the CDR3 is TGTGCCAGTAGTCCCCACGTAAACAATGAGCAGTTCTTC.

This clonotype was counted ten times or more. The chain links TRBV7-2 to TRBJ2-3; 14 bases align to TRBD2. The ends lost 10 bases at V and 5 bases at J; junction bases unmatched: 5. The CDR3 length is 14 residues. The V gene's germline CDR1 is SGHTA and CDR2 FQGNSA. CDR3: CATGLAGGIDTQYF. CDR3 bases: TGTGCCACCGGACTAGCGGGAGGCATAGATACGCAGTATTTT.

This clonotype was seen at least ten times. CDR3 amino acids: CASSGTTSGRVYEQYF. The CDR3 DNA reads TGTGCCAGCAGCGGAACGACTAGCGGGAGGGTCTACGAGCAGTACTTC. V gene TRBV6-2 or TRBV6-3 combines with J gene TRBJ2-7; 14 bases are shared with TRBD2. Germline lookup yields CDR1 MNHEY and CDR2 SVGEGT. The CDR3 length is 16 residues. J was trimmed by 3 bases and V by 6 bases; bases with no gene match: 7.